These T cell receptor beta chains were read from a single sample in a study of T-cell reconstitution after alpha-beta-depleted transplantation in children. Via MiXCR, TCRdb re-called the PCR reads, giving one row per CDR3 protein. The profile shows about 150,000 distinct CDR3 sequences, 8% to 10% of them singletons. Sequenced material: PBMCs, mostly from graft donor cells, taken 180 days after TCRalphabeta/CD19-depleted stem cell transplant. The receptors stem from a female patient aged 2 to 10 who had a stem cell transplant for congenital amegakaryocytic thrombocytopenia, so the T cells may come from the graft donor. Both conserved end residues are part of each CDR3. D genes are given only for firm matches. Clone size appears in some rows only: once, few, many, or a class for an expanded clone.

DNA | CDR3 | D | V | size | J
TGTGCCAGCAGTGAGAACACCGGGGAGCTGTTTTTT | CASSENTGELFF | - | TRBV12-3/TRBV12-4 | many | TRBJ2-2
TGCAGTGCTAGAGATTGGCTCTACAATGAGCAGTTCTTC | CSARDWLYNEQFF | - | TRBV20-1 | - | TRBJ2-1
TGTGCCAGCGGCCGCAGGACAGGGCGGACCGGGGAGCTGTTTTTT | CASGRRTGRTGELFF | TRBD1 | TRBV28 | many | TRBJ2-2
TGTGCCAGCAGTTCACCTAACCTAGCGGGCACAGATACGCAGTATTTT | CASSSPNLAGTDTQYF | TRBD2 | TRBV12-3/TRBV12-4 | - | TRBJ2-3
TGCAGCGTTGAGGCACTCGGAGATACGCAGTATTTT | CSVEALGDTQYF | - | TRBV29-1 | many | TRBJ2-3
TGCGCCAGCAGCTTGCCTTTCCAAAGCTCCTACAATGAGCAGTTCTTC | CASSLPFQSSYNEQFF | - | TRBV5-1 | many | TRBJ2-1
TGTGCCAGCAGTCGGGGGACAGATACGCAGTATTTT | CASSRGTDTQYF | - | TRBV5-5 | many | TRBJ2-3
TGCAGTGCTACAGGACAGGGGAACACTGAAGCTTTCTTT | CSATGQGNTEAFF | TRBD1 | TRBV20-1 | many | TRBJ1-1
TGTGCCAGCAGTTTAGCGGAGAGGAATGAGCAGTTCTTC | CASSLAERNEQFF | - | TRBV12-3/TRBV12-4 | medium-sized | TRBJ2-1
TGTGCCAGCAGCTTAGGCCCGACTAGCGGAGAGACCCAGTACTTC | CASSLGPTSGETQYF | TRBD2 | TRBV7-9 | - | TRBJ2-5
TGCAGTGCTTGGCGGACAGGGAACACTGAAGCTTTCTTT | CSAWRTGNTEAFF | TRBD1 | TRBV20-1 | many | TRBJ1-1
TGTGCCAGTAGTGTCACAAGTTACGAGCAGTACTTC | CASSVTSYEQYF | - | TRBV19 | few | TRBJ2-7
TGTGCCAGCAGTTTAATTGCTTTTAGCGGGAGGGCCATAGAGTACTTC | CASSLIAFSGRAIEYF | TRBD2 | TRBV28 | few | TRBJ2-7
TGTGCCAGCAGCGTAGAAAAGGGGGAGACCCAGTACTTC | CASSVEKGETQYF | - | TRBV9 | many | TRBJ2-5
TGTGCCAGCTCCGGGCCCAGCTCCTACGAGCAGTACTTC | CASSGPSSYEQYF | - | TRBV7-9 | many | TRBJ2-7
TGCGCCAGCAGCAGGACTGGCTACGAGCAGTACTTC | CASSRTGYEQYF | - | TRBV5-1 | many | TRBJ2-7
TGCAGTGCTAAGGCTCCGAGCGGGAGGGCCCGGGGCACAGATACGCAGTATTTT | CSAKAPSGRARGTDTQYF | TRBD2 | TRBV20-1 | - | TRBJ2-3
TGTGCCAGCAGCTTAGGGACGGACTATAGCAATCAGCCCCAGCATTTT | CASSLGTDYSNQPQHF | - | TRBV7-9 | - | TRBJ1-5
TGTGCCAGCAGTGAGGACCGGAAGTACCAAGAGACCCAGTACTTC | CASSEDRKYQETQYF | - | TRBV2 | few | TRBJ2-5
TGTGCCAGCAGTTCCCGCCCCCGGGACTATGGCTACACCTTC | CASSSRPRDYGYTF | - | TRBV12-3/TRBV12-4 | few | TRBJ1-2
TGTGCCCTCAGTTCCACAGCGGGAGTCCTCCACAATGAGCAGTTCTTC | CALSSTAGVLHNEQFF | TRBD2 | TRBV3-1 | - | TRBJ2-1
TGTGCCAGCAGTGAGCGGGGCGGCACAGATACGCAGTATTTT | CASSERGGTDTQYF | - | TRBV6-4 | many | TRBJ2-3
TGCAGTGCTAGAGGGGTAGCCCGCTCCTACGAGCAGTACTTC | CSARGVARSYEQYF | - | TRBV20-1 | many | TRBJ2-7
TGCGCCAGCAGCCAAGTTAGGACTAGCGGGAGCAATGAGCAGTTCTTC | CASSQVRTSGSNEQFF | TRBD2 | TRBV4-3 | many | TRBJ2-1
TGTGCCAGCAGCTTATGGGACAGTCCCGGAGAGACCCAGTACTTC | CASSLWDSPGETQYF | TRBD1 | TRBV7-2 | many | TRBJ2-5
TGCGCCAGCAGCTCCAAGACCGCGAACACTGAAGCTTTCTTT | CASSSKTANTEAFF | - | TRBV5-1 | many | TRBJ1-1
TGTGCCAGCAGTTTAGGGGGAACAAGCAATCAGCCCCAGCATTTT | CASSLGGTSNQPQHF | - | TRBV12-3/TRBV12-4 | many | TRBJ1-5
TGCAGTGCGGCTGGAGGGAGCAGCTATAATTCACCCCTCCACTTT | CSAAGGSSYNSPLHF | - | TRBV20-1 | - | TRBJ1-6
TGTGCCAGCAGCCAAGAGGACGGGACCGGGGAGCTGTTTTTT | CASSQEDGTGELFF | - | TRBV4-2 | many | TRBJ2-2
TGCAGTGCCACCCGACAGGGTAGCAATCAGCCCCAGCATTTT | CSATRQGSNQPQHF | TRBD1 | TRBV20-1 | many | TRBJ1-5
TGCAGTGCTGGCATAGCGGTGAGCTCCTACAATGAGCAGTTCTTC | CSAGIAVSSYNEQFF | - | TRBV20-1 | many | TRBJ2-1
TGTGCCAGCAGTGAATCCCTTGGGGGCGGGCAGGACACTGAAGCTTTCTTT | CASSESLGGGQDTEAFF | - | TRBV25-1 | - | TRBJ1-1
TGTGCCAGCAGCCACAGGGGGTCTTACGAGCAGTACTTC | CASSHRGSYEQYF | TRBD1 | TRBV12-3/TRBV12-4 | many | TRBJ2-7
TGTGCCAGCAGTTTTTGGCTCTACGAGCAGTACTTC | CASSFWLYEQYF | - | TRBV6-6 | - | TRBJ2-7
TGTGCCAGCAGCTTGGGGGGGGGCGTAGAGACCCAGTACTTC | CASSLGGGVETQYF | - | TRBV5-4 | - | TRBJ2-5
TGTGCCAGCTCACCAGGGACAACATCTGAAGCTTTCTTT | CASSPGTTSEAFF | - | TRBV18 | many | TRBJ1-1
TGTGCCACCAGCAGAGACCCGGGATCTAGCACAGATACGCAGTATTTT | CATSRDPGSSTDTQYF | - | TRBV15 | many | TRBJ2-3
TGTGCCTCTAGCCTGAGTTCATATGATACGCAGTATTTT | CASSLSSYDTQYF | - | TRBV10-3 | many | TRBJ2-3
TGTGCCAGCAGCTGGGGGGGGCTGTTCCGAGCTTTCTTT | CASSWGGLFRAFF | - | TRBV5-5 | - | TRBJ1-1
TGTGCCAGCAGTCCTATAGTGGAGACCTGGGGAGGTGACTATGGCTACACCTTC | CASSPIVETWGGDYGYTF | - | TRBV27 | many | TRBJ1-2